The entry below describes one TCR beta chain. The antigen is unknown. The data belong to a study of T cells after yellow fever vaccination. General study findings and limits: A weaker secondary response peaked on day 5, the primary on day 15.

TCRdb independently ran MiXCR on the 5' RACE reads; one entry per CDR3 protein. The data contain about 230,000 distinct CDR3 sequences, roughly 6.2% of them singletons. Trimming removed 1 base at V and 2 bases at J, with 11 bases between. The CDR3 has 16 residues. This receptor was obtained from a man younger than 45 who received the YFV17D yellow fever vaccine. Here the sequenced sample was CD4+ T cells sorted from PBMCs, taken on the day of the yellow fever booster vaccination. The rearrangement links TRBV12-3 or TRBV12-4 to TRBJ2-2, with D possibly matching TRBD2 (6 bases). The CDR3 sequence is CASSLGGAGNTGELFF. DNA of the CDR3: TGTGCCAGCAGTTTAGGCGGGGCGGGTAACACCGGGGAGCTGTTTTTT.